This T cell receptor (beta chain) was profiled in a study of cytomegalovirus exposure and HLA in healthy donors. Study at large: According to later analysis, the same platform produced the 120 validation and about 700 first-cohort repertoires. Findings of the study overall: A list of 150 to 200 TCR beta chains associated with cytomegalovirus was given. The tendency of first-cohort TCR clusters to co-occur in the 110 or so validation repertoires emerged from a later analysis.

Germline V CDR1 and CDR2: SGHTA, FQGNSA. Trimming cost V 5 bases and J 4 bases, with 15 bases left between them. The CDR3 spans 15 residues. Comment on this clone: Its antigen remains unidentified.

Clones were read by immunoSEQ multiplex PCR, and TCRdb kept only the in-frame ones, dropping some. The data hold 60,000 to 70,000 clones, with around 92% observed a single time. This clonotype was obtained from a young man in good health and CMV-seropositive. Sequencing was performed on PBMCs. The genes are TRBV7-2 and TRBJ2-1; D is possibly TRBD1 (5 bases). The chain's CDR3 is CASSHLGPRYNEQFF. In nucleotides, the CDR3 is TGTGCCAGCAGCCATCTGGGGCCGCGTTACAATGAGCAGTTCTTC.